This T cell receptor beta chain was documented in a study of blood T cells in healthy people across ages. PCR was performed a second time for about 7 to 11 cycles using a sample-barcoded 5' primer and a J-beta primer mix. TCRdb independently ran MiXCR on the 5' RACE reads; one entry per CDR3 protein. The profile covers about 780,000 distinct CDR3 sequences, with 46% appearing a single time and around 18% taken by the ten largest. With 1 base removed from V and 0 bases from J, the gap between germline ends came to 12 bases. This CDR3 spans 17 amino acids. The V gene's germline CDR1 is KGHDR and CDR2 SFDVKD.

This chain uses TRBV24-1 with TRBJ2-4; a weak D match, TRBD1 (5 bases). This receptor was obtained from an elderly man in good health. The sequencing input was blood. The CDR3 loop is CATSDFNRILAKNIQYF. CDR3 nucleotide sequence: TGTGCCACCAGTGATTTTAACAGGATACTAGCCAAAAACATTCAGTACTTC.